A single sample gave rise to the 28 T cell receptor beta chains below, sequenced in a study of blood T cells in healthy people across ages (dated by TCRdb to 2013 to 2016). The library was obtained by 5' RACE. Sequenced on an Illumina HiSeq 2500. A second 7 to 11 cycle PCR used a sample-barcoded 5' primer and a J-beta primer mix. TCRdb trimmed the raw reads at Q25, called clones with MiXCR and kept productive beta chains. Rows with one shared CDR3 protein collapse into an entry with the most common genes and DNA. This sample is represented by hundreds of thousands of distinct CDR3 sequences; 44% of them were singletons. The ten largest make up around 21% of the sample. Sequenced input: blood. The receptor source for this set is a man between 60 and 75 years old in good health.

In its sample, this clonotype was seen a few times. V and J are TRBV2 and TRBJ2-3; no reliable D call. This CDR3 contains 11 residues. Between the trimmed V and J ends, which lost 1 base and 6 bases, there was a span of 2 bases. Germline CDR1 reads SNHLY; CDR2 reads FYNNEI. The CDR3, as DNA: TGTGCCAGCAGTGAAGGGGATACGCAGTATTTT. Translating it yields CASSEGDTQYF.

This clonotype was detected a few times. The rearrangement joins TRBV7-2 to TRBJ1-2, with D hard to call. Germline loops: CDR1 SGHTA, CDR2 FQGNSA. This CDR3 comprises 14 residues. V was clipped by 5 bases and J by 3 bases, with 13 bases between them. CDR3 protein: CASSPPGFYYGYTF. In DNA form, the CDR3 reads TGTGCCAGCAGCCCCCCCGGGTTTTACTATGGCTACACCTTC.

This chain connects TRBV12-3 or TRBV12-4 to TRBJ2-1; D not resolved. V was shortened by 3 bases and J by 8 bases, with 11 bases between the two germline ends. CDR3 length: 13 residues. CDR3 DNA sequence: TGTGCCAGCAGTTTTCACGGCGAGGATGAGCAGTTCTTC. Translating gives CASSFHGEDEQFF.

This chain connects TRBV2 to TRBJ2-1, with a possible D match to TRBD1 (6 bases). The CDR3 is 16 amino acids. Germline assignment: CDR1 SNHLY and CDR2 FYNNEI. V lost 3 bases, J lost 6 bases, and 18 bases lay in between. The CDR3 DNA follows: TGTGCCAGCAGTGAGCAGGGGCCCAAGGTCACCAATGAGCAGTTCTTC. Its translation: CASSEQGPKVTNEQFF.

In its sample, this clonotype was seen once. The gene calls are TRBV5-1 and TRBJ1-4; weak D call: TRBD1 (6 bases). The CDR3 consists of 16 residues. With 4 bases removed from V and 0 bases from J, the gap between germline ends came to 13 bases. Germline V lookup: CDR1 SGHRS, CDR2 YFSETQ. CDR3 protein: CASSTGHLATNEKLFF. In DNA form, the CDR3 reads TGCGCCAGCAGCACGGGACACCTTGCAACTAATGAAAAACTGTTTTTT.

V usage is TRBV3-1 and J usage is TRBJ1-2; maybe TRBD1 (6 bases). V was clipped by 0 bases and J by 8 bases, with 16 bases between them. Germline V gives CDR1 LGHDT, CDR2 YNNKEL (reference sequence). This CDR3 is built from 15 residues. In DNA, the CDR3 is TGTGCCAGCAGCCAAGATAGTAGGGGGGCGCGGGGCTACACCTTC. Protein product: CASSQDSRGARGYTF.

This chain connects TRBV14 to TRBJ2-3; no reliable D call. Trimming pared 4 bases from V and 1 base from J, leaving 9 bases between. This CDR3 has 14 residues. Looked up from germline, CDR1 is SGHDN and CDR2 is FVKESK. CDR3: CASSPVMGTDTQYF. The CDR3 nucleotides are TGTGCCAGCAGCCCGGTCATGGGCACAGATACGCAGTATTTT.

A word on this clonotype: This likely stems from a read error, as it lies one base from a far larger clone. CDR3: CASSLGGQEAQYF. CDR3 bases: TGTGCCAGCAGCTTAGGGGGCCAAGAGGCCCAGTACTTC. The chain recombines TRBV7-2 with TRBJ2-5, with D possibly being TRBD1 (5 bases). Looked up from germline, CDR1 is SGHTA and CDR2 is FQGNSA. The CDR3 loop spans 13 amino acids.

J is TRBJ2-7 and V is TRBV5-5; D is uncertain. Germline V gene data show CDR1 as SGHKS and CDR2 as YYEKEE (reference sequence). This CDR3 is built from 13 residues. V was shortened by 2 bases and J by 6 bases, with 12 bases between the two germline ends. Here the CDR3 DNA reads TGTGCCAGCAGCTTTTTTGGGGTGAGCGAGCAGTACTTC. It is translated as CASSFFGVSEQYF. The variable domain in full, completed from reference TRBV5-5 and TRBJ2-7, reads DAGVTQSPTHLIKTRGQQVTLRCSPISGHKSVSWYQQVLGQGPQFIFQYYEKEERGRGNFPDRFSARQFPNYSSELNVNALLLGDSALYLCASSFFGVSEQYFGPGTRLTVT.

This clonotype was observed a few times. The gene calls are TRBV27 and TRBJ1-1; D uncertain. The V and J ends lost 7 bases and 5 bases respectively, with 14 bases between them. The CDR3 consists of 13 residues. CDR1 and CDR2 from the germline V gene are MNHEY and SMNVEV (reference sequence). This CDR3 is CASMDLRKTEAFF. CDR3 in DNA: TGTGCCAGCATGGATCTTCGGAAAACTGAAGCTTTCTTT.

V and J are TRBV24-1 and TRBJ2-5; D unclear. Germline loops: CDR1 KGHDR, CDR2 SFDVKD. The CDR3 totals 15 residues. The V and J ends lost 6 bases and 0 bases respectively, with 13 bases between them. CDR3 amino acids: CATSSPDLYQETQYF. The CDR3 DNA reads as TGTGCCACCAGTAGCCCAGACCTGTACCAAGAGACCCAGTACTTC.

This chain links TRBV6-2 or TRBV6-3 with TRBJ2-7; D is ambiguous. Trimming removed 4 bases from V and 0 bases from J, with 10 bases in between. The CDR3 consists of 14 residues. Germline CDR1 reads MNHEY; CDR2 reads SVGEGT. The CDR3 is CASSSGSISYEQYF. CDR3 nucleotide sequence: TGTGCCAGCAGTTCCGGGTCGATCTCCTACGAGCAGTACTTC.

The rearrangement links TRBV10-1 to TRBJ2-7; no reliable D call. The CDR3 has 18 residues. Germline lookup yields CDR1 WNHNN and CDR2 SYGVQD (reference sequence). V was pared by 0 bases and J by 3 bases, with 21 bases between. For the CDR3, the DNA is TGCGCCAGCAGTGAGTCCGTTCTTTTAGGCACCTTGGGCTACGAGCAGTACTTC. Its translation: CASSESVLLGTLGYEQYF.

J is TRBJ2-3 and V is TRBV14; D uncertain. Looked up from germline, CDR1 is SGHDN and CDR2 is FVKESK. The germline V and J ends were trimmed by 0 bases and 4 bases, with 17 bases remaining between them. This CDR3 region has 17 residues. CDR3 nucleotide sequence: TGTGCCAGCAGCCAAGAAGGGTCAAGTAAGCTGGCAGATACGCAGTATTTT. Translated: CASSQEGSSKLADTQYF.

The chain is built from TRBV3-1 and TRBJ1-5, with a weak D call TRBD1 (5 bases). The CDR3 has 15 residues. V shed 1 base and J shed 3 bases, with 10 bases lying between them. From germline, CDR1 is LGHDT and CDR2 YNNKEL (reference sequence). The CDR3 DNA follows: TGTGCCAGCAGCCAAGGACCAGGGAACAATCAGCCCCAGCATTTT. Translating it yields CASSQGPGNNQPQHF.

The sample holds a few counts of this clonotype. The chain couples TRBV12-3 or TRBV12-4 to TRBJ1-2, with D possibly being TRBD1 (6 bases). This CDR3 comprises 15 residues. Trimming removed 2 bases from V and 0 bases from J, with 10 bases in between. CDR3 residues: CASSLRQETNYGYTF. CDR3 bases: TGTGCCAGCAGTTTACGACAGGAGACTAACTATGGCTACACCTTC.

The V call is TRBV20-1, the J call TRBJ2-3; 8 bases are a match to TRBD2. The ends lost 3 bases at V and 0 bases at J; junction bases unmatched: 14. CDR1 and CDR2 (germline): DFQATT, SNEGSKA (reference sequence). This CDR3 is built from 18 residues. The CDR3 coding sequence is TGCAGTGCTAGGGCTCCGTTAATAGCGGGGACTAGCACAGATACGCAGTATTTT. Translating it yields CSARAPLIAGTSTDTQYF.

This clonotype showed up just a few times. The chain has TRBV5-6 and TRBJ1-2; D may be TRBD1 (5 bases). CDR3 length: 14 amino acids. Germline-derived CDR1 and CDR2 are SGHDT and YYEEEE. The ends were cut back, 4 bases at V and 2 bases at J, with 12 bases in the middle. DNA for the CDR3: TGTGCCAGCAGCCAGAAGACAGCGAACTATGGCTACACCTTC. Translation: CASSQKTANYGYTF. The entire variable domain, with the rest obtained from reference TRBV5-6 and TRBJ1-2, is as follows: DAGVTQSPTHLIKTRGQQVTLRCSPKSGHDTVSWYQQALGQGPQFIFQYYEEEERQRGNFPDRFSGHQFPNYSSELNVNALLLGDSALYLCASSQKTANYGYTFGSGTRLTVV.

The CDR3 DNA is TGTGCCAGCAGGGGGGAAAATTCCTACGAGCAGTACTTC. It encodes CASRGENSYEQYF. This chain uses TRBV27 with TRBJ2-4; D is possibly TRBD1 or TRBD2 (5 bases each). With the DNA end fitting TRBJ2-7 better, the J assignment may be wrong. This CDR3 is 13 amino acids long. Germline V gene data show CDR1 as MNHEY and CDR2 as SMNVEV (reference sequence).

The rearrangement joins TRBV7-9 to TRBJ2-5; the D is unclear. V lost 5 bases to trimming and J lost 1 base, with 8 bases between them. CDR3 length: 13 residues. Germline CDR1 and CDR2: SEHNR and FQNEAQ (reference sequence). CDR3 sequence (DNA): TGTGCCAGCAGCGTATTTGCCCAAGAGACCCAGTACTTC. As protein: CASSVFAQETQYF.

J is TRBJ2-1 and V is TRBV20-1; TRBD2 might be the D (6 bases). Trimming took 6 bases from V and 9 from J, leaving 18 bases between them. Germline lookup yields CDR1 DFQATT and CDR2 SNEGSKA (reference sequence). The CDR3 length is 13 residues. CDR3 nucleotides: TGCAGTGCAGCGCAGGGACTTTTCAGTGAGCAGTTCTTC. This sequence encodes CSAAQGLFSEQFF.

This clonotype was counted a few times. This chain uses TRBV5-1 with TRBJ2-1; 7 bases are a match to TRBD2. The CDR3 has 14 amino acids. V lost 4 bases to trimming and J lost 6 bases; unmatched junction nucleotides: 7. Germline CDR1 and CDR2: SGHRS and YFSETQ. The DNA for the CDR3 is TGCGCCAGCAGCCAAGGACTAGAGGGCAATGAGCAGTTCTTC. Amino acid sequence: CASSQGLEGNEQFF.

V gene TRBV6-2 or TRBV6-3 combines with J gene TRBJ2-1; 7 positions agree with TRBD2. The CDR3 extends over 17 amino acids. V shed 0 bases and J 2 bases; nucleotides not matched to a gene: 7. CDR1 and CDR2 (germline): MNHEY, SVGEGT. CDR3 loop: CASSYSTTSRAYNEQFF. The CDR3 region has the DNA TGTGCCAGCAGTTACTCTACGACTAGCCGGGCCTACAATGAGCAGTTCTTC.

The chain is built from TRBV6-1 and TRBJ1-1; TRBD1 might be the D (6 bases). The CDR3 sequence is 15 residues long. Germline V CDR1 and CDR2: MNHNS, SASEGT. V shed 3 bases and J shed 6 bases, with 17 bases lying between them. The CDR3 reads CASSDLTGFVPEAFF. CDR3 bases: TGTGCCAGCAGTGATTTAACAGGGTTCGTTCCTGAAGCTTTCTTT.

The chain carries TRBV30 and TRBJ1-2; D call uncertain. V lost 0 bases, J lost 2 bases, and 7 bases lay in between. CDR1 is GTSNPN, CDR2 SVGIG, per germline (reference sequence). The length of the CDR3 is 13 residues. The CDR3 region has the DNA TGTGCCTGGAGTGTAGACGAAAACTATGGCTACACCTTC. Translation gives CAWSVDENYGYTF.

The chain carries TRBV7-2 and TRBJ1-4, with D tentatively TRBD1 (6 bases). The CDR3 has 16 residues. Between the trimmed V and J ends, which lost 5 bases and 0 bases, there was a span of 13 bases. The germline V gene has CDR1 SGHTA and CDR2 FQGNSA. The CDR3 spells CASSRIGGSTNEKLFF. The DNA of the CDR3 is TGTGCCAGCAGCCGAATAGGGGGGTCAACTAATGAAAAACTGTTTTTT.

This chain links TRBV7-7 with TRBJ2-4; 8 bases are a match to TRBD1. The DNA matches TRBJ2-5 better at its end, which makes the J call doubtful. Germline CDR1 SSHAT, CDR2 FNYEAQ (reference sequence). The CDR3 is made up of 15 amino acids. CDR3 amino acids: CASSLGDRGDETQYF. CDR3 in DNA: TGTGCCAGCAGCTTAGGCGACAGGGGCGATGAGACCCAGTACTTC.

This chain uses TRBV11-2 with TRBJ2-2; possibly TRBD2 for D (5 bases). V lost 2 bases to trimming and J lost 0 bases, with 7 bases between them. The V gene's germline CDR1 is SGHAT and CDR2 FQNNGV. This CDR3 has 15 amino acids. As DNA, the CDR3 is TGTGCCAGCAGCTTACCGGGATCGAACACCGGGGAGCTGTTTTTT. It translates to CASSLPGSNTGELFF.